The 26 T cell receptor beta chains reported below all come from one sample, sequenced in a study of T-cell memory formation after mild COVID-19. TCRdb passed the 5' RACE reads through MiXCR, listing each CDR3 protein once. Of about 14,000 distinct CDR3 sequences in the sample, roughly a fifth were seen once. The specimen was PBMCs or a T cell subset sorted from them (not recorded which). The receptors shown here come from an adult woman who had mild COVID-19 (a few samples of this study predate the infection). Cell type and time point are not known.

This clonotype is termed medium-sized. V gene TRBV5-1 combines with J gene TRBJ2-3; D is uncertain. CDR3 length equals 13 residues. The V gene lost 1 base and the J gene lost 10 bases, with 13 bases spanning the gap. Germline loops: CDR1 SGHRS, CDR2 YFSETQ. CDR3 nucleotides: TGCGCCAGCAGCTTGCCACCAGACCGAGCGCAGTATTTT. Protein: CASSLPPDRAQYF.

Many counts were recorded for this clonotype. CDR3: CASSLRQPTNEKLFF. The CDR3 coding sequence is TGTGCCAGCAGCTTACGACAGCCAACTAATGAAAAACTGTTTTTT. This chain links TRBV7-8 with TRBJ1-4, with TRBD1 as a possible D gene (5 bases). Germline loops: CDR1 SGHVS, CDR2 FQNEAQ. V dropped 2 bases and J dropped 0 bases, with 7 bases sitting between them. The CDR3 has 15 residues.

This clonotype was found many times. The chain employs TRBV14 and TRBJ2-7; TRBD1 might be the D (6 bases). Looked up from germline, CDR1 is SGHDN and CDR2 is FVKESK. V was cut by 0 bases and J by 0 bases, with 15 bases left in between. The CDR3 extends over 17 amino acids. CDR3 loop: CASSQELRGSSSYEQYF. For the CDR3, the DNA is TGTGCCAGCAGCCAAGAGTTAAGGGGGTCTAGCTCCTACGAGCAGTACTTC.

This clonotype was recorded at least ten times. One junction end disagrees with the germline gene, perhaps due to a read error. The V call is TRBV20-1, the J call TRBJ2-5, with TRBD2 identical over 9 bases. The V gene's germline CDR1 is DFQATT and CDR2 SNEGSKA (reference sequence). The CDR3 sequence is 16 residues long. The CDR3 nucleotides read TGCAGTGCTAGAGAGGGGCTAGCGGGACTCCAAGGGACCCAGTACTTC. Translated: CSAREGLAGLQGTQYF.

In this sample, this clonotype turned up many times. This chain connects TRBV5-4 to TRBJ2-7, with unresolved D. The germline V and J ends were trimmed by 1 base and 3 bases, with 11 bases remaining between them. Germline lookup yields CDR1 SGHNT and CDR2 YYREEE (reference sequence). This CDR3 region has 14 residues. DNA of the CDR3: TGTGCCAGCAGCTTGTGGCCAAAATACTACGAGCAGTACTTC. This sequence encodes CASSLWPKYYEQYF.

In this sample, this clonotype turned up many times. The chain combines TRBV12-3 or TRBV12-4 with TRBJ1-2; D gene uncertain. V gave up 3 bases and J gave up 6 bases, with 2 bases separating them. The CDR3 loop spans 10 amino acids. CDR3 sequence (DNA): TGTGCCAGCAGTTTCAATGGCTACACCTTC. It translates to CASSFNGYTF.

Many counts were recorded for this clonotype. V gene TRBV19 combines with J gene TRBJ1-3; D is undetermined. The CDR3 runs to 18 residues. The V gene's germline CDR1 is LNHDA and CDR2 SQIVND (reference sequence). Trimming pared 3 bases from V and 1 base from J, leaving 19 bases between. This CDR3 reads CASSIWARRSVSGNTIYF. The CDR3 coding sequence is TGTGCCAGTAGTATTTGGGCCCGCCGGAGTGTTTCTGGAAACACCATATATTTT.

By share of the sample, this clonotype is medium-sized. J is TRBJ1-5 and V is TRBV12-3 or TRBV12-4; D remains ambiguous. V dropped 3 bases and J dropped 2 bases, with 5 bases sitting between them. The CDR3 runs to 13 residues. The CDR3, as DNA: TGTGCCAGCAGTTTTGCTCGCAATCAGCCCCAGCATTTT. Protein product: CASSFARNQPQHF.

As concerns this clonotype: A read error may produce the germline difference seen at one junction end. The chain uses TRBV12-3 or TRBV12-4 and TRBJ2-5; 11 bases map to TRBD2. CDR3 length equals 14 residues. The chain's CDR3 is CASRLAGGRETQYF. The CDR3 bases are TGTGCCAGCAGATTAGCGGGGGGGCGAGAGACCCAGTACTTC.

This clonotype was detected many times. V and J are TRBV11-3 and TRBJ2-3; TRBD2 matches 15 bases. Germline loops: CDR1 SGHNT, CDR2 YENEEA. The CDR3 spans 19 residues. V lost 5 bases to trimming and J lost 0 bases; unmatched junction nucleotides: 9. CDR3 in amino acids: CASSRGLAGGPTSTDTQYF. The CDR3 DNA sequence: TGTGCCAGCAGCCGAGGACTAGCGGGAGGGCCGACTAGCACAGATACGCAGTATTTT.

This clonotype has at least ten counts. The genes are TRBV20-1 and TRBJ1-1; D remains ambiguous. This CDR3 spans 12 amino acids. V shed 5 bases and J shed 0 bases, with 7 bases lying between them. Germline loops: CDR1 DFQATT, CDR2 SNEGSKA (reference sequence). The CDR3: CSASRVNTEAFF. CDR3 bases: TGCAGTGCTTCAAGGGTGAACACTGAAGCTTTCTTT.

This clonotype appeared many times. CDR3 residues: CASSWGGLGDTQYF. As DNA, the CDR3 is TGTGCCAGCAGCTGGGGGGGCCTGGGAGATACGCAGTATTTT. This chain connects TRBV12-3 or TRBV12-4 to TRBJ2-3; TRBD2 is a possible D gene (7 bases). V gave up 6 bases and J gave up 5 bases, with 15 bases separating them. This CDR3 contains 14 residues.

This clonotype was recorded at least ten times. The CDR3: CSARSPGLSNQPQHF. The CDR3, as DNA: TGCAGTGCTAGATCCCCGGGACTTAGCAATCAGCCCCAGCATTTT. This chain links TRBV20-1 with TRBJ1-5; TRBD1 is a possible D gene (5 bases). V lost 2 bases, J lost 0 bases, and 11 bases lay in between. This CDR3 spans 15 amino acids. CDR1 is DFQATT, CDR2 SNEGSKA, per germline (reference sequence).

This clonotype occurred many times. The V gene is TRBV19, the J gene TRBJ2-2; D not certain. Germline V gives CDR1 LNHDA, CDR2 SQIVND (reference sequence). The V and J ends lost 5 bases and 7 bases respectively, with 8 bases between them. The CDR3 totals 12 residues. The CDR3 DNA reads TGTGCCAGTAGTGCTTGGGGCGGGGAGCTGTTTTTT. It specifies CASSAWGGELFF.

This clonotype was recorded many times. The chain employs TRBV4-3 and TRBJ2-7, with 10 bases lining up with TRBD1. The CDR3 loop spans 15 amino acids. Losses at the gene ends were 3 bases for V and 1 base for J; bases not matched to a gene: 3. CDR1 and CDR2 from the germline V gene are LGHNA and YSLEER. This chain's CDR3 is CASSHRQGASYEQYF. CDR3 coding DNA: TGCGCCAGCAGCCATCGACAGGGGGCTTCCTACGAGCAGTACTTC.

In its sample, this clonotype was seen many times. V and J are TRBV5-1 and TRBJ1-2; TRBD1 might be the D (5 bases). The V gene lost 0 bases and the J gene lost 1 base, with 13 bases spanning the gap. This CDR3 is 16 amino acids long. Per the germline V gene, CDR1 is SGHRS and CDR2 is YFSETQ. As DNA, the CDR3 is TGCGCCAGCAGCTTGGAGGGCCGGGGCCTTAACTATGGCTACACCTTC. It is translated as CASSLEGRGLNYGYTF. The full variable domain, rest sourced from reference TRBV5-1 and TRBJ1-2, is KAGVTQTPRYLIKTRGQQVTLSCSPISGHRSVSWYQQTPGQGLQFLFEYFSETQRNKGNFPGRFSGRQFSNSRSEMNVSTLELGDSALYLCASSLEGRGLNYGYTFGSGTRLTVV.

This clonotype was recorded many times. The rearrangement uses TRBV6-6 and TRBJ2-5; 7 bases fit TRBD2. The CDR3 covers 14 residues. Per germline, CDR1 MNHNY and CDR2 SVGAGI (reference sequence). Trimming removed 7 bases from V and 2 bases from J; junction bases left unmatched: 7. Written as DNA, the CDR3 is TGTGCCAGCAAGCTAGCGGTTCTACAAGAGACCCAGTACTTC. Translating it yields CASKLAVLQETQYF.

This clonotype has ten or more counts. CDR3 in amino acids: CASSGILGVMNTEAFF. Here the CDR3 DNA reads TGTGCCAGCAGTGGGATTTTAGGCGTAATGAACACTGAAGCTTTCTTT. The chain recombines TRBV6-4 with TRBJ1-1, with unresolved D. Per germline, CDR1 MRHNA and CDR2 SNTAGT. This CDR3 is 16 amino acids long. V shed 4 bases and J shed 0 bases, with 15 bases lying between them.

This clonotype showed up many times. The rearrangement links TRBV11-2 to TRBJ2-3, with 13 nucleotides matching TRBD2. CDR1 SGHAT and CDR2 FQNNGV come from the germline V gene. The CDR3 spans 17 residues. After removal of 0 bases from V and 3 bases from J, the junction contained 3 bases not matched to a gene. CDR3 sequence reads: CASSLELAGGPTDTQYF. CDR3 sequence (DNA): TGTGCCAGCAGCTTAGAACTAGCGGGGGGGCCGACAGATACGCAGTATTTT.

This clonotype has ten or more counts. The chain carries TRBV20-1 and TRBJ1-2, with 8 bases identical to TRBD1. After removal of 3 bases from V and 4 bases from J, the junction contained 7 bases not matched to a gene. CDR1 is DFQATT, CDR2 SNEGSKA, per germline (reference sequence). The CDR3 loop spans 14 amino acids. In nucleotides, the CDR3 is TGCAGTGCTAGTATTTCAGGGGGCGGCTATGGCTACACCTTC. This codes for CSASISGGGYGYTF.

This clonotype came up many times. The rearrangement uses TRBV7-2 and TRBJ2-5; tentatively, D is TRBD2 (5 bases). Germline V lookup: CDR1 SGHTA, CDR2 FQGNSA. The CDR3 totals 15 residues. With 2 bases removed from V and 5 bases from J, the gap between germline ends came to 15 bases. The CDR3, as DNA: TGTGCCAGCAGCTTAAATCAACTAGTCGGGGAGACCCAGTACTTC. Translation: CASSLNQLVGETQYF. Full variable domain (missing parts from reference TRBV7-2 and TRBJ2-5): GAGVSQSPSNKVTEKGKDVELRCDPISGHTALYWYRQSLGQGLEFLIYFQGNSAPDKSGLPSDRFSAERTGGSVSTLTIQRTQQEDSAVYLCASSLNQLVGETQYFGPGTRLLVL.

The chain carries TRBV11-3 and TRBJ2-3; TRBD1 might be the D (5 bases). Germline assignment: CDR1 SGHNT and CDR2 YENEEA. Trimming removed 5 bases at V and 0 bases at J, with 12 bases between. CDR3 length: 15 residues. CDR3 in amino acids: CASSPGSYSTDTQYF. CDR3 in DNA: TGTGCCAGCAGCCCAGGGTCGTATAGCACAGATACGCAGTATTTT.

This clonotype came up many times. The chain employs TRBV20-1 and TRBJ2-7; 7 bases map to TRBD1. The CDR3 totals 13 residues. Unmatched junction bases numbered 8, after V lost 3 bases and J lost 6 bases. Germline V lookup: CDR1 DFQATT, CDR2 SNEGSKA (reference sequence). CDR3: CSARLLGTVEQYF. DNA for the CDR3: TGCAGTGCTAGGCTCCTCGGGACAGTCGAGCAGTACTTC.

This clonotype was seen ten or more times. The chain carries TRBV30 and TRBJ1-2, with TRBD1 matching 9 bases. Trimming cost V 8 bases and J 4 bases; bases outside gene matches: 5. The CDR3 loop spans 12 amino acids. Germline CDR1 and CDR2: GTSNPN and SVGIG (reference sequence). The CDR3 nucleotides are TGTGCCCAAAAGGACAGGGGCTATGGCTACACCTTC. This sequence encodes CAQKDRGYGYTF. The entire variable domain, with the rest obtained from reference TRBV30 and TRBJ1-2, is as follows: SQTIHQWPATLVQPVGSPLSLECTVEGTSNPNLYWYRQAAGRGLQLLFYSVGIGQISSEVPQNLSASRPQDRQFILSSKKLLLSDSGFYLCAQKDRGYGYTFGSGTRLTVV.

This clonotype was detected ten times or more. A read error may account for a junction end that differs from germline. CDR3: CASRTLTDPNAEAFF. DNA of the CDR3: TGTGCCAGCAGAACCCTGACGGACCCGAACGCTGAAGCTTTCTTT. V is TRBV2 and J is TRBJ1-1, with unresolved D. From germline, CDR1 is SNHLY and CDR2 FYNNEI. The CDR3 runs 15 residues.

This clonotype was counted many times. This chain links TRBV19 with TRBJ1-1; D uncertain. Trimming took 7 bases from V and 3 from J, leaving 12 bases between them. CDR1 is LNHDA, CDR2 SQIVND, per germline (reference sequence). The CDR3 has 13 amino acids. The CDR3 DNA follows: TGTGCCAGTATCAACCGGGTGGACACTGAAGCTTTCTTT. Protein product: CASINRVDTEAFF.